This T cell receptor beta chain emerged from a study of T cell responses to AZD1222 COVID-19 vaccine. Notes on this clone: Its antigen is as yet unknown.

Libraries were prepared by immunoSEQ multiplex PCR; TCRdb keeps only in-frame clonotypes and omits some of them. The table shows tens of thousands of clones, with about 81% occurring only once. Researchers grouped second doses given at about 4 or about 12 weeks into one pool. The CDR3 is 15 amino acids. Per the germline V gene, CDR1 is GTSNPN and CDR2 is SVGIG (reference sequence). The V segment lost 3 bases and the J segment 0 bases; nucleotides outside the gene matches: 6. General study points: Dominant CD4 TCR responses targeted spike regions 160-218 and 743-854. Seropositive AZD1222 recipients at baseline numbered only five or six. Increased Spike-specific TCR breadth and depth were observed after two AZD1222 doses.

The chain has TRBV30 and TRBJ2-7, with TRBD2 identical over 9 bases. The TCR originated in an adult who received the AZD1222 COVID-19 vaccine. Specimen: peripheral blood, collected 28 days after the second AZD1222 dose. The CDR3 DNA is TGTGCCTGGAGGGCTAGCGGGGTTAGCTCCTACGAGCAGTACTTC. Amino acids: CAWRASGVSSYEQYF.